Listed below are T cell receptor beta chains from one sample, sequenced in a study of blood T cell repertoires in COVID-19. Here immunoSEQ multiplex PCR was the method, and the copy in TCRdb shows in-frame clones only, minus some. The sample includes approximately 90,000 clones, about 89% of them seen just once. The sample taken for sequencing was peripheral blood. The receptors shown here come from a man in his fifties with acute or convalescent COVID-19. Both conserved end residues are part of each CDR3. A D gene is named only where the DNA matches it firmly. Expanded clones get a size class; other rows say once, few or many, or leave the size out.

>once|TRBJ1-4|TRBV19|NA
TGTGCCAGTAGTATTGGGCCGGGAGAAAAACTGTTTTTT
CASSIGPGEKLFF
>NA|TRBJ2-1|TRBV30|TRBD1
TGTGCCTGGGTTGGGACAGCCTACAATGAGCAGTTCTTC
CAWVGTAYNEQFF
>NA|TRBJ1-2|TRBV2|TRBD1
TGTGCCAGCAGTTGGACAGGGGGCAACGGCTACACCTTC
CASSWTGGNGYTF
>NA|TRBJ1-1|TRBV19|TRBD1
TGTGCCAGTAGCAGGGACAGGGTCACTGAAGCTTTCTTT
CASSRDRVTEAFF
>NA|TRBJ2-1|TRBV2|NA
TGTGCCAGCAGTAGGGACACCTCCTACAATGAGCAGTTCTTC
CASSRDTSYNEQFF
>NA|TRBJ1-2|TRBV28|NA
TGTGCCAGCAGACCCGGGTCTCGCTATGGCTACACCTTC
CASRPGSRYGYTF
>once|TRBJ2-3|TRBV7-8|NA
TGTGCCAGCAGCCGCTACACAGATACGCAGTATTTT
CASSRYTDTQYF
>NA|TRBJ1-1|TRBV7-9|NA
TGTGCCAGCAGCTTCTCAGGGCCGCACACTGAAGCTTTCTTT
CASSFSGPHTEAFF
>NA|TRBJ2-5|TRBV29-1|NA
TGCAGCGCCGACAGGCAACAGGGGACCCAGTACTTC
CSADRQQGTQYF
>NA|TRBJ2-3|TRBV9|NA
TGTGCCAGCAGCGTAGCCCAGGGGGGAGATACGCAGTATTTT
CASSVAQGGDTQYF
>NA|TRBJ1-4|TRBV7-8|TRBD1
TGTGCCAGCAGCTTCCGGACAGGACGGGGTAATGAAAAACTGTTTTTT
CASSFRTGRGNEKLFF
>NA|TRBJ2-5|TRBV5-1|TRBD1
TGCGCCAGCAGCCAAAGAATGGGACAGGAAGAGACCCAGTACTTC
CASSQRMGQEETQYF
>once|TRBJ1-1|TRBV6-1|NA
TGTGCCAGCAGTGATAGGGGGAACACTGAAGCTTTCTTT
CASSDRGNTEAFF
>NA|TRBJ2-5|TRBV29-1|TRBD2
TGCAGCGTTGAACGGGCGGGGGTAGAGACCCAGTACTTC
CSVERAGVETQYF
>once|TRBJ1-1|TRBV20-1|NA
TGCAGTGCTGCAGGGCAGAAAGCTTTCTTT
CSAAGQKAFF
>NA|TRBJ1-1|TRBV11-2|NA
TGTGCCAGCAGCTTTGGTCGGAGGGACCTCACTGAAGCTTTCTTT
CASSFGRRDLTEAFF
>NA|TRBJ1-1|TRBV3-1/TRBV3-2|NA
TGTGCCAGCAGCCAAAGCGATGCAGGGTGGCCTGAAGCTTTCTTT
CASSQSDAGWPEAFF
>NA|TRBJ1-5|TRBV3-1/TRBV3-2|NA
TGTGCCAGCAGCCAAGCAGGGGCCTATAGCAATCAGCCCCAGCATTTT
CASSQAGAYSNQPQHF
>NA|TRBJ2-3|TRBV6-5|TRBD1
TGTGCCAGCAACCGGGACAGGGCCACAGATACGCAGTATTTT
CASNRDRATDTQYF
>NA|TRBJ2-7|TRBV5-1|TRBD2
TGCGCCAGCAGTTCCGAGCGGGGGTCCTCCTACGAGCAGTACTTC
CASSSERGSSYEQYF
>once|TRBJ1-6|TRBV7-9|NA
TGTGCCAGCAGCCGCGGGGATTCACCCCTCCACTTT
CASSRGDSPLHF
>NA|TRBJ1-1|TRBV19|NA
TGTGCCAGTAGTATAGGCAGGAACACTGAAGCTTTCTTT
CASSIGRNTEAFF
>NA|TRBJ2-5|TRBV10-2|NA
TGCGCCAGCAGTGAGTCAAACAGGGAAGAGACCCAGTACTTC
CASSESNREETQYF
>once|TRBJ2-3|TRBV18|TRBD2
TGTGCCAGCTCCCAAGAGTTACTAGCGTTTACAGATACGCAGTATTTT
CASSQELLAFTDTQYF
>NA|TRBJ2-2|TRBV7-3|TRBD2
TGTGCCAGCGGGACTAGGGCACCCGGGGAGCTGTTTTTT
CASGTRAPGELFF
>NA|TRBJ1-2|TRBV19|TRBD1
TGTGCCAGTAGTATGACAGGGTCTGGCTACACCTTC
CASSMTGSGYTF
>NA|TRBJ1-6|TRBV28|TRBD1
TGTGCCAGCAGCAGGGACAGTTATTCACCCCTCCACTTT
CASSRDSYSPLHF
>NA|TRBJ2-3|TRBV19|TRBD2
TGTGCCAGTAAACTAGCGGGGGGGCCTAGCACAGATACGCAGTATTTT
CASKLAGGPSTDTQYF
>NA|TRBJ1-4|TRBV5-4|NA
TGTGCCAGCAGCTCCAGCGGGACACAGGAAAAACTGTTTTTT
CASSSSGTQEKLFF
>NA|TRBJ1-4|TRBV6-1|NA
TGTGCCAGCAGTGAACAATTAGCCCTAACTAATGAAAAACTGTTTTTT
CASSEQLALTNEKLFF
>NA|TRBJ1-2|TRBV5-1|TRBD1
TGCGCCAGCAGCCCCGGACAGGGGATGGATGGCTACACCTTC
CASSPGQGMDGYTF
>NA|TRBJ2-3|TRBV3-1/TRBV3-2|TRBD1
TGTGCCAGCAGCCCGGGACAGGTCACAAGGGATACGCAGTATTTT
CASSPGQVTRDTQYF
>NA|TRBJ2-3|TRBV7-9|NA
TGTGCCAACGAGGGTATCAGCACAGATACGCAGTATTTT
CANEGISTDTQYF
>few|TRBJ2-1|TRBV29-1|TRBD2
TGCAGCGTCCGTGGCTCCGCTAGCGGGGGCTACAATGAGCAGTTCTTC
CSVRGSASGGYNEQFF
>NA|TRBJ1-4|TRBV7-6|TRBD1
TGTGCCAGCAGCCCGAATGGACAGGCAACTAATGAAAAACTGTTTTTT
CASSPNGQATNEKLFF
>NA|TRBJ1-6|TRBV4-2|TRBD1
TGTGCCAGCAGCCAAGAAAGGGGACAGTCCTATTCACCCCTCCACTTT
CASSQERGQSYSPLHF
>NA|TRBJ1-5|TRBV28|TRBD1
TGTGCCAGCAGTTCCAGACAGGGTAGCAATCAGCCCCAGCATTTT
CASSSRQGSNQPQHF